The T cell receptor beta chain under discussion was sequenced for a study of T cell responses to AZD1222 COVID-19 vaccine. Findings of the study overall: Only a handful of individuals given AZD1222 were seropositive at baseline.

CDR3 length: 13 residues. V lost 5 bases, J lost 0 bases, and 5 bases lay in between. Germline lookup yields CDR1 LGHNT and CDR2 FRNRAP. The assay was immunoSEQ multiplex PCR, and TCRdb's table has in-frame clones only and misses some. The table includes under 130,000 clones, around nine tenths detected once. In regard to this clone: The antigen remains undetermined.

The specimen comprised peripheral blood, sampled on day 0 of AZD1222 vaccination. The J gene is TRBJ1-5, the V gene TRBV12-5; D is ambiguous. The receptor was derived from an adult in good health. The CDR3 DNA follows: TGTGCTAGTGGTGAAAATAGCAATCAGCCCCAGCATTTT. It is translated as CASGENSNQPQHF. The full variable domain, completed using reference TRBV12-5 and TRBJ1-5, is DARVTQTPRHKVTEMGQEVTMRCQPILGHNTVFWYRQTMMQGLELLAYFRNRAPLDDSGMPKDRFSAEMPDATLATLKIQPSEPRDSAVYFCASGENSNQPQHFGDGTRLSIL.